The 19 T cell receptor beta chains below all came from one sample that was sequenced in a study of T cells in localized non-small cell lung cancer. Repertoires were generated with immunoSEQ multiplex PCR, while TCRdb's copy carries only in-frame clones and drops some. This table holds 50,000 to 75,000 clones, about 87% found once. This specimen was peripheral blood, taken before any cancer treatment. The receptors here all came from a man between 40 and 69 years old with stage I squamous cell lung carcinoma.

Comments on this clone: Additional DNA sequences in this sample encode the identical CDR3. The rearrangement uses TRBV5-1 and TRBJ2-5, with D unclear. With 1 base removed from V and 5 bases from J, the gap between germline ends came to 3 bases. The CDR3 is 11 amino acids. Per germline, CDR1 SGHRS and CDR2 YFSETQ. In nucleotides, the CDR3 is TGCGCCAGCAGCTTGCAGGAGACCCAGTACTTC. Its translation: CASSLQETQYF.

The chain is built from TRBV10-3 and TRBJ2-5; 16 bases line up with TRBD2. This CDR3 is built from 17 residues. Germline V gene data show CDR1 as ENHRY and CDR2 as SYGVKD. V was pared by 6 bases and J by 5 bases, with 9 bases of the junction left unmatched. The CDR3 spells CAISPGTSGRGKETQYF. The CDR3 DNA follows: TGTGCCATCAGCCCCGGGACTAGCGGGAGGGGGAAGGAGACCCAGTACTTC.

The chain employs TRBV5-8 and TRBJ1-4; D gene uncertain. The germline V gene has CDR1 SGHTS and CDR2 YDEGEE. The ends were cut back, 2 bases at V and 4 bases at J, with 12 bases in the middle. The CDR3 covers 15 residues. Here the CDR3 reads CASSFLRDGNEKLFF. For the CDR3, the DNA is TGTGCCAGCAGCTTCCTCCGAGACGGTAATGAAAAACTGTTTTTT.

This clone was picked up a small number of times. This CDR3 is also generated by other DNA sequences in the sample. DNA of the CDR3: TGTGCCAGCAGAAGTGACAGGGTGCCTGGAAACACCATATATTTT. Its translation is CASRSDRVPGNTIYF. The rearrangement links TRBV28 to TRBJ1-3; 7 bases line up with TRBD1. Germline CDR1 and CDR2: MDHEN and SYDVKM. This CDR3 contains 15 residues. After removal of 6 bases from V and 2 bases from J, the junction contained 7 bases not matched to a gene.

This chain uses TRBV6-5 with TRBJ2-7; TRBD1 agrees at 10 bases. The CDR3 contains 14 residues. With V trimmed by 8 bases and J by 3 bases, 7 bases remained unmatched. The germline gives CDR1 MNHEY, CDR2 SVGAGI. The CDR3, as DNA: TGTGCCAGCGCAAAGGGACAGGGGCTCTACGAGCAGTACTTC. This gives the protein CASAKGQGLYEQYF.

V is TRBV7-6 and J is TRBJ2-3, with 8 nucleotides matching TRBD1. The CDR3 covers 15 residues. V lost 5 bases, J lost 0 bases, and 4 bases stayed unmatched. Germline values: CDR1 SGHVS, CDR2 FNYEAQ. The CDR3 DNA reads TGTGCCAGCAGCCCCCGGACAGGGAGCACAGATACGCAGTATTTT. This codes for CASSPRTGSTDTQYF.

The rearrangement links TRBV11-3 to TRBJ2-7; D is unresolved. The CDR3 is 12 amino acids. CDR1 and CDR2 (germline): SGHNT, YENEEA. Trimming shortened V by 1 base and J by 6 bases, and 7 bases separated the two germline ends. The CDR3 loop is CASSLVFGEQYF. In DNA form, the CDR3 reads TGTGCCAGCAGCTTAGTGTTTGGCGAGCAGTACTTC.

This clone was recorded only once. The V call is TRBV19, the J call TRBJ2-7; no firm D call. Germline V gene lookup returns CDR1 LNHDA and CDR2 SQIVND (reference sequence). The CDR3 has 13 amino acids. The V gene lost 2 bases and the J gene lost 2 bases, with 7 bases spanning the gap. CDR3 in amino acids: CASSIQAAYEQYF. CDR3 nucleotides: TGTGCCAGTAGTATACAGGCCGCCTACGAGCAGTACTTC. Together with reference TRBV19 and TRBJ2-7, the CDR3 gives the full variable domain: DGGITQSPKYLFRKEGQNVTLSCEQNLNHDAMYWYRQDPGQGLRLIYYSQIVNDFQKGDIAEGYSVSREKKESFPLTVTSAQKNPTAFYLCASSIQAAYEQYFGPGTRLTVT.

V is TRBV4-2 and J is TRBJ1-2, with D possibly matching TRBD1 (5 bases). V was trimmed by 0 bases and J by 3 bases, leaving 11 bases between them. There are 15 residues in the CDR3. Germline assignment: CDR1 LGHNA and CDR2 YNFKEQ. This CDR3 reads CASSQDWRGDYGYTF. In DNA form, the CDR3 reads TGTGCCAGCAGCCAAGATTGGCGGGGGGACTATGGCTACACCTTC.

This chain's CDR3 is CASSLELWGQFF. CDR3 nucleotide sequence: TGTGCCAGCAGTTTGGAGTTGTGGGGGCAGTTCTTC. The chain uses TRBV28 and TRBJ2-1; D remains unclear. CDR1 is MDHEN, CDR2 SYDVKM, per germline. With 3 bases removed from V and 12 bases from J, the gap between germline ends came to 12 bases. The CDR3 extends over 12 amino acids.

This chain joins TRBV28 and TRBJ2-2; 7 bases line up with TRBD2. Germline V gene sequence: CDR1 MDHEN, CDR2 SYDVKM. The V segment lost 4 bases and the J segment 5 bases; nucleotides outside the gene matches: 4. CDR3 size: 14 residues. In nucleotides, the CDR3 is TGTGCCAGCAGTTGGCTAGCGGCAACCGGGGAGCTGTTTTTT. It is translated as CASSWLAATGELFF.

The genes are TRBV10-3 and TRBJ2-2; 12 bases fit TRBD2. V lost 2 bases and J lost 4; bases outside the gene matches: 2. The CDR3 runs 16 residues. Germline V CDR1 and CDR2: ENHRY, SYGVKD. The CDR3 here is CAISEALAGGTGELFF. In DNA form, the CDR3 reads TGTGCCATCAGTGAGGCACTAGCGGGAGGCACCGGGGAGCTGTTTTTT.

The gene calls are TRBV15 and TRBJ2-7; the D gene is possibly TRBD1 (5 bases). The V end was cut by 3 bases, the J end by 0 bases, with 9 bases between. The CDR3 runs to 14 residues. Per germline, CDR1 LNHNV and CDR2 YYDKDF (reference sequence). The CDR3 loop reads CATSSRASSYEQYF. DNA for the CDR3: TGTGCCACCAGCAGCAGGGCTAGCTCCTACGAGCAGTACTTC.

The chain has TRBV5-4 and TRBJ2-7, with D perhaps assigned TRBD1 or TRBD2 (5 bases each). This CDR3 comprises 16 residues. Per the germline V gene, CDR1 is SGHNT and CDR2 is YYREEE (reference sequence). The germline V and J ends were trimmed by 0 bases and 5 bases, with 18 bases remaining between them. The CDR3 DNA follows: TGTGCCAGCAGCTTGGCCGGGCAGGGAGTAGGGGACGAGCAGTACTTC. Translated: CASSLAGQGVGDEQYF.

CDR3 loop: CASSPGAQGQIYGYTF. CDR3 DNA: TGTGCCAGCAGCCCCGGAGCTCAGGGACAGATCTATGGCTACACCTTC. This chain connects TRBV7-2 to TRBJ1-2, with 7 bases identical to TRBD1. The V segment lost 5 bases and the J segment 4 bases; nucleotides outside the gene matches: 13. The CDR3 is made up of 16 amino acids. CDR1 SGHTA and CDR2 FQGNSA come from the germline V gene.

The genes are TRBV7-2 and TRBJ2-5; D might be TRBD2 (5 bases). This CDR3 comprises 14 residues. Trimming stripped 0 bases from V and 5 bases from J, with 10 bases between. Germline V gene data show CDR1 as SGHTA and CDR2 as FQGNSA. As DNA, the CDR3 is TGTGCCAGCAGCTTAGCGGGAGTCGGGGAGACCCAGTACTTC. Protein: CASSLAGVGETQYF.

The chain recombines TRBV9 with TRBJ2-7; 10 bases align to TRBD2. Germline-derived CDR1 and CDR2 are SGDLS and YYNGEE. V trimming: 4 bases; J trimming: 3 bases; junction bases outside the gene matches: 7. This CDR3 is built from 15 residues. CDR3 region: CASSNLAGGHYEQYF. For the CDR3, the DNA is TGTGCCAGCAGCAATTTAGCGGGAGGCCACTACGAGCAGTACTTC.

The chain joins TRBV19 to TRBJ2-5, with 7 bases that match TRBD2. Germline CDR1 LNHDA, CDR2 SQIVND (reference sequence). The CDR3 has 17 amino acids. V lost 5 bases, J lost 0 bases, and 12 bases stayed unmatched. The CDR3 DNA reads TGTGCCAGTAGTGTTGGCGCTAGCGGTTTCTACCAAGAGACCCAGTACTTC. Translation gives CASSVGASGFYQETQYF. Based on the CDR3 plus reference TRBV19 and TRBJ2-5, the full variable domain is DGGITQSPKYLFRKEGQNVTLSCEQNLNHDAMYWYRQDPGQGLRLIYYSQIVNDFQKGDIAEGYSVSREKKESFPLTVTSAQKNPTAFYLCASSVGASGFYQETQYFGPGTRLLVL.

This clone came up once. The chain has TRBV11-2 and TRBJ2-7, with D hard to call. Trimming cost V 4 bases and J 4 bases, with 8 bases left between them. The V gene's germline CDR1 is SGHAT and CDR2 FQNNGV. This CDR3 has 12 amino acids. CDR3 DNA sequence: TGTGCCAGCAGCTCTGAAGGGTACGAGCAGTACTTC. This sequence encodes CASSSEGYEQYF.